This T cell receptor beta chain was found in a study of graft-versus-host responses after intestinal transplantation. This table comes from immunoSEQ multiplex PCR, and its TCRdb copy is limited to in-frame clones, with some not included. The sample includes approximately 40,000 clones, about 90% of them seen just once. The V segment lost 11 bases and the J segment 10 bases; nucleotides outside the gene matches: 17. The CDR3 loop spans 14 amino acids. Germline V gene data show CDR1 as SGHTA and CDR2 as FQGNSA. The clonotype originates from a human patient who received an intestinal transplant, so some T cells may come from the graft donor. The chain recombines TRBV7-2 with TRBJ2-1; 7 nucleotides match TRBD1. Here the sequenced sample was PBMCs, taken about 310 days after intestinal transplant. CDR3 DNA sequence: TGTGCCGTTCTTGGACAGGCTGGGGTCGTGGAGCAGTTCTTC. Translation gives CAVLGQAGVVEQFF.